This T cell receptor beta chain was sequenced in a study of cytomegalovirus exposure and HLA in healthy donors. The V and J ends lost 7 bases and 2 bases, in that order; junction bases with no gene match: 7. The CDR3 extends over 14 amino acids. Germline lookup yields CDR1 MDHEN and CDR2 SYDVKM. Only in-frame clones appear in the TCRdb table, and some are missing; sequencing was by immunoSEQ multiplex PCR. The sample yields about 130,000 clones, 89% seen once. This chain uses TRBV28 with TRBJ1-2; TRBD1 aligns across 7 bases. The TCR originated in a woman in her late teens or twenties in good health and CMV-seropositive. The sequencing input was PBMCs. The CDR3 sequence: CASNPQGGNYGYTF. The CDR3 coding sequence is TGTGCCAGCAACCCTCAGGGGGGCAACTATGGCTACACCTTC.